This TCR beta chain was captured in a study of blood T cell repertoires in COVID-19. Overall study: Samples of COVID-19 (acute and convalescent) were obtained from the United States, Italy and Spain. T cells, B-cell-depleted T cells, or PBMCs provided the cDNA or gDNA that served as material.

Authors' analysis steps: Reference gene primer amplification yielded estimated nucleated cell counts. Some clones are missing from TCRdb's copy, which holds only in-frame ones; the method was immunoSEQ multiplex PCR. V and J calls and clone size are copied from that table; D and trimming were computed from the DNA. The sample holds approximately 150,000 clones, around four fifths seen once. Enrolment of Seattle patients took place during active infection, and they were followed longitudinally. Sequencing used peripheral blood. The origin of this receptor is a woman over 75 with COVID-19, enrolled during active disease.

CDR3 protein: CASSPSPHSEANTGELFF. DNA for the CDR3: TGTGCCAGCAGCCCATCCCCCCATAGCGAGGCGAACACCGGGGAGCTGTTTTTT. The genes are TRBV5-6 and TRBJ2-2, with a tentative D call TRBD2 (5 bases). The CDR3 is 18 residues long. Germline V gene lookup returns CDR1 SGHDT and CDR2 YYEEEE. Between the trimmed V and J ends, which lost 4 bases and 0 bases, there was a span of 19 bases.